This T cell receptor beta chain was retrieved from a study of cytomegalovirus exposure and HLA in healthy donors. This CDR3 has 15 amino acids. V lost 3 bases to trimming and J lost 3 bases; unmatched junction nucleotides: 4. Germline CDR1 is LNHDA and CDR2 is SQIVND (reference sequence). This clone has more than one count but fewer than ten. The PCR ran on 60 Vbeta and 13 Jbeta primers. Profiled with immunoSEQ multiplex PCR; TCRdb holds only in-frame clones, not every one. The sample lists about 140,000 clones, roughly 81% occurring once. What was sequenced was PBMCs. This TCR came from a female donor in good health and CMV-seronegative. V usage is TRBV19 and J usage is TRBJ1-4; 7 bases line up with TRBD1. DNA of the CDR3: TGTGCCAGTAGTATGGTACAGGGGTCTAATGAAAAACTGTTTTTT. Its protein product is CASSMVQGSNEKLFF. Combining the CDR3 with reference TRBV19 and TRBJ1-4 gives the whole variable domain DGGITQSPKYLFRKEGQNVTLSCEQNLNHDAMYWYRQDPGQGLRLIYYSQIVNDFQKGDIAEGYSVSREKKESFPLTVTSAQKNPTAFYLCASSMVQGSNEKLFFGSGTQLSVL.